This T cell receptor beta chain stems from a study of T cell changes during pregnancy in multiple sclerosis. Profiled with immunoSEQ multiplex PCR; TCRdb holds only in-frame clones, not every one. The sample shows 84,000 or so clones, around 93% of them seen only once. The CDR3 loop spans 15 amino acids. Between the trimmed V and J ends, which lost 0 bases and 7 bases, there was a span of 16 bases. In germline, CDR1 is SGDLS, CDR2 YYNGEE. The chain uses TRBV9 and TRBJ2-5; perhaps TRBD2 as D (5 bases). The starting material was peripheral blood, obtained in the third trimester of pregnancy. This TCR derives from a female donor with multiple sclerosis, enrolled in a pregnancy study. This chain's CDR3 is CASSVETGLGGTQYF. The DNA of the CDR3 is TGTGCCAGCAGCGTAGAGACCGGGCTAGGAGGGACCCAGTACTTC.